There are a few counts of the clone carrying this T cell receptor (beta chain). Its target is unknown. The data belong to a study of cytomegalovirus exposure and HLA in healthy donors. Study-level results: There were 150 to 200 TCR beta chains listed as cytomegalovirus-associated. Highly shared sequence variants in one cluster were likely a sequencing artifact.

The CDR3 length is 17 residues. J lost 0 bases, V lost 0 bases, and 5 bases had no gene match. Germline CDR1 reads KGHSH; CDR2 reads LQKENI. 13 Jbeta primers and 60 Vbeta primers were used for the PCR. The protocol was immunoSEQ multiplex PCR, while the TCRdb copy is restricted to in-frame clones and leaves out a portion. The repertoire includes roughly 130,000 clones, 65% to 85% of them detected once, and more than 0.95% sits in the top ten. Sequencing was performed on PBMCs. The chain carries TRBV18 and TRBJ1-3; TRBD1 aligns across 7 bases. This receptor was taken from a young man in good health and CMV-seronegative. This CDR3 reads CASSPPSGTVSGNTIYF. The CDR3 DNA sequence: TGTGCCAGCTCACCACCCTCCGGGACAGTCTCTGGAAACACCATATATTTT. Looking up the rest from reference TRBV18 and TRBJ1-3 gives the full variable domain: NAGVMQNPRHLVRRRGQEARLRCSPMKGHSHVYWYRQLPEEGLKFMVYLQKENIIDESGMPKERFSAEFPKEGPSILRIQQVVRGDSAAYFCASSPPSGTVSGNTIYFGEGSWLTVV.